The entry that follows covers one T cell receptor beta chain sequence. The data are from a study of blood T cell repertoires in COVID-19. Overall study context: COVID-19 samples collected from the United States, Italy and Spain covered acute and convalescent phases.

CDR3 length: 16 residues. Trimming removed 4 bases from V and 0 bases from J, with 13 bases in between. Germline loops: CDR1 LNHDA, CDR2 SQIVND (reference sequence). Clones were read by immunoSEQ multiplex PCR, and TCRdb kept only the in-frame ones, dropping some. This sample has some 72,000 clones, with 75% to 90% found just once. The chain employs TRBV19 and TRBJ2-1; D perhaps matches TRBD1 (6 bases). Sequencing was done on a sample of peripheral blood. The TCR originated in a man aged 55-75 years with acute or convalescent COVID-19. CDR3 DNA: TGTGCCAGTAGTACCCGAGCGGACAGCTCCTACAATGAGCAGTTCTTC. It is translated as CASSTRADSSYNEQFF.